The clone carrying this T cell receptor (beta chain) was recorded a few times. This sample was included in a study of identical twins. Unique molecular identifiers were in the cDNA, with template-switch universal primer binding. TCRdb re-called the 5' RACE reads with MiXCR, one entry per CDR3 protein. The sample gives about 520,000 distinct CDR3 sequences, approximately 22% of which show up once; under 0.95% is in the top ten. Donors were all healthy Caucasians. Germline-derived CDR1 and CDR2 are DFQATT and SNEGSKA (reference sequence). CDR3 length equals 17 residues. Trimming removed 0 bases at V and 0 bases at J, with 15 bases between. This sample also belongs to another study, concerning T cells expressing NK-cell markers. This second study says: HCMV serostatus: seven of eight sequenced donors positive, one negative.

Source material: CD4+ T cells sorted from blood. The chain couples TRBV20-1 to TRBJ1-5, with D uncertain. The TCR was taken from a woman aged 18 to 35 in good health. The CDR3 region has the DNA TGCAGTGCTAGAGACGGAGGAAGAGCTAATAGCAATCAGCCCCAGCATTTT. This encodes CSARDGGRANSNQPQHF.